Listed below are T cell receptor beta chains from one sample, sequenced in a study of blood T cells in healthy people across ages. TCRdb re-called the 5' RACE reads through MiXCR, storing one row per CDR3 protein. The sample comprises about 1.5 million distinct CDR3 sequences, about 45% of which are singletons, and about 4.1% rests with the top ten. The sample taken for sequencing was blood. These receptors were taken from a young woman in good health. Both conserved end residues are trimmed from each CDR3. The order of the fields is D gene, V gene, J gene, CDR3 protein. The D gene is left open where the match is weak.

d_call: TRBD1
v_call: TRBV5-5
j_call: TRBJ2-5
cdr3_aa: ASRIVGQQETQY

d_call: .
v_call: TRBV4-1
j_call: TRBJ2-7
cdr3_aa: ASSLTLGQAYEQY

d_call: TRBD2
v_call: TRBV9
j_call: TRBJ2-3
cdr3_aa: ASSVARLAGADTQY

d_call: .
v_call: TRBV12-3/TRBV12-4
j_call: TRBJ1-5
cdr3_aa: ASSSGGAVQPQH

d_call: TRBD1
v_call: TRBV29-1
j_call: TRBJ2-1
cdr3_aa: SVADRSVYNEQF

d_call: TRBD1
v_call: TRBV6-5
j_call: TRBJ2-3
cdr3_aa: ASSPQPQGEGTQY

d_call: TRBD2
v_call: TRBV15
j_call: TRBJ2-1
cdr3_aa: ATSRLAGVPSSYNEQF

d_call: TRBD2
v_call: TRBV6-5
j_call: TRBJ2-3
cdr3_aa: ASRIAGSSTDTQY

d_call: TRBD1
v_call: TRBV12-3/TRBV12-4
j_call: TRBJ2-5
cdr3_aa: ASSFWEDRGQETQY

d_call: .
v_call: TRBV6-2/TRBV6-3
j_call: TRBJ2-7
cdr3_aa: ASSYPGHSEQY

d_call: TRBD2
v_call: TRBV28
j_call: TRBJ2-1
cdr3_aa: ASSLWGGGSGISYNEQF

d_call: .
v_call: TRBV29-1
j_call: TRBJ1-2
cdr3_aa: SVGLAMNYGYT

d_call: .
v_call: TRBV14
j_call: TRBJ1-2
cdr3_aa: TSSQFFYGYT

d_call: .
v_call: TRBV7-9
j_call: TRBJ1-2
cdr3_aa: ASSLEIPQAGYT

d_call: .
v_call: TRBV2
j_call: TRBJ2-1
cdr3_aa: ASNGWRDQSYNEQF

d_call: .
v_call: TRBV6-1
j_call: TRBJ2-1
cdr3_aa: ASTSLVNEQF

d_call: TRBD1
v_call: TRBV2
j_call: TRBJ1-2
cdr3_aa: ASSEVRDRGRGYT

d_call: TRBD1
v_call: TRBV3-1
j_call: TRBJ1-2
cdr3_aa: ASRYGQGGYGYT

d_call: TRBD2
v_call: TRBV29-1
j_call: TRBJ2-1
cdr3_aa: SVESLARNEQF

d_call: TRBD2
v_call: TRBV20-1
j_call: TRBJ2-1
cdr3_aa: SAPVAGGSYNEQF

d_call: TRBD1
v_call: TRBV14
j_call: TRBJ1-2
cdr3_aa: ASSQMGQGPYGYT

d_call: .
v_call: TRBV25-1
j_call: TRBJ1-3
cdr3_aa: ASAAISGDTIY

d_call: .
v_call: TRBV12-3/TRBV12-4
j_call: TRBJ1-2
cdr3_aa: ASSRPRAAYGYT

d_call: .
v_call: TRBV2
j_call: TRBJ2-3
cdr3_aa: ASSELRNPSTDTQY

d_call: .
v_call: TRBV7-9
j_call: TRBJ1-1
cdr3_aa: ASSDRRNTEAF

d_call: .
v_call: TRBV29-1
j_call: TRBJ2-7
cdr3_aa: SVEDLSRYEQY

d_call: .
v_call: TRBV12-3/TRBV12-4
j_call: TRBJ2-2
cdr3_aa: ASSDTTGELF

d_call: .
v_call: TRBV5-1
j_call: TRBJ1-2
cdr3_aa: ASSWRDKFNYGYT

d_call: .
v_call: TRBV14
j_call: TRBJ1-2
cdr3_aa: ASSQAQVDGYT

d_call: .
v_call: TRBV12-3/TRBV12-4
j_call: TRBJ2-3
cdr3_aa: ASSCHGDWADTQY

d_call: .
v_call: TRBV9
j_call: TRBJ1-5
cdr3_aa: ASSVAPDTYQPQH

d_call: .
v_call: TRBV20-1
j_call: TRBJ2-7
cdr3_aa: SAREGAGNYEQY

d_call: TRBD1
v_call: TRBV7-9
j_call: TRBJ1-1
cdr3_aa: ASSLAVGTGHTEAF

d_call: .
v_call: TRBV18
j_call: TRBJ2-1
cdr3_aa: ASSPSGTDYNEQF

d_call: .
v_call: TRBV20-1
j_call: TRBJ2-1
cdr3_aa: SASLLRQGGDEQF

d_call: .
v_call: TRBV29-1
j_call: TRBJ1-2
cdr3_aa: SVGRDEYNDGYT

d_call: .
v_call: TRBV13
j_call: TRBJ2-3
cdr3_aa: ASSLGGTRDRSTDTQY

d_call: .
v_call: TRBV6-6
j_call: TRBJ1-5
cdr3_aa: ASTPGGLQPQH

d_call: TRBD1
v_call: TRBV10-3
j_call: TRBJ1-6
cdr3_aa: AISELQGSSYNSPLH

d_call: .
v_call: TRBV7-9
j_call: TRBJ1-4
cdr3_aa: ASSPAGTQNEKLF

d_call: .
v_call: TRBV29-1
j_call: TRBJ2-7
cdr3_aa: SVVPGSSYEQY

d_call: .
v_call: TRBV29-1
j_call: TRBJ1-2
cdr3_aa: SVAGFYGYT

d_call: TRBD2
v_call: TRBV7-9
j_call: TRBJ2-3
cdr3_aa: ASSLWTSGRTDTQY

d_call: .
v_call: TRBV4-3
j_call: TRBJ1-2
cdr3_aa: ASSQVQGFSGGYT

d_call: TRBD1
v_call: TRBV7-6
j_call: TRBJ2-1
cdr3_aa: ASSMTGFPKGEQF

d_call: .
v_call: TRBV12-3/TRBV12-4
j_call: TRBJ2-1
cdr3_aa: ASSQYRRETQF

d_call: .
v_call: TRBV5-1
j_call: TRBJ1-4
cdr3_aa: ASSPASYPNEKLF

d_call: .
v_call: TRBV9
j_call: TRBJ1-4
cdr3_aa: ASSVGVTSNEELF

d_call: TRBD1
v_call: TRBV2
j_call: TRBJ1-2
cdr3_aa: ASNRDRDGGYT

d_call: .
v_call: TRBV11-1
j_call: TRBJ2-3
cdr3_aa: ASSLGINRESDTQY

d_call: TRBD1
v_call: TRBV20-1
j_call: TRBJ1-2
cdr3_aa: SASILQGTYGYT

d_call: TRBD2
v_call: TRBV7-9
j_call: TRBJ2-1
cdr3_aa: ASSPSGSSHNEQF

d_call: .
v_call: TRBV7-6
j_call: TRBJ2-3
cdr3_aa: ASSPVPSGTQY

d_call: .
v_call: TRBV29-1
j_call: TRBJ2-5
cdr3_aa: SVGFRDSQETQY

d_call: .
v_call: TRBV15
j_call: TRBJ1-2
cdr3_aa: ATSRDRVGGYT

d_call: .
v_call: TRBV7-2
j_call: TRBJ1-2
cdr3_aa: TSTPDRLHNYGYT

d_call: .
v_call: TRBV27
j_call: TRBJ2-5
cdr3_aa: ASSSGAGRETQY